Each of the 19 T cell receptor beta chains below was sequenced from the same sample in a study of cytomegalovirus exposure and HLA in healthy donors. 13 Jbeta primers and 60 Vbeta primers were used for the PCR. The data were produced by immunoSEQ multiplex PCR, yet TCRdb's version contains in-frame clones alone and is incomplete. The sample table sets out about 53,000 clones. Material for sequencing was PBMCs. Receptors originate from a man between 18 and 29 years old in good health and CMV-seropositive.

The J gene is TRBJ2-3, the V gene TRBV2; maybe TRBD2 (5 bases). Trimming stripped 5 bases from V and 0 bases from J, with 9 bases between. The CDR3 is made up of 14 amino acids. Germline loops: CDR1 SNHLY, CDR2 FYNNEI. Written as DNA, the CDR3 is TGTGCCAGCAGTCCCGGACTTAGCACAGATACGCAGTATTTT. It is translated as CASSPGLSTDTQYF.

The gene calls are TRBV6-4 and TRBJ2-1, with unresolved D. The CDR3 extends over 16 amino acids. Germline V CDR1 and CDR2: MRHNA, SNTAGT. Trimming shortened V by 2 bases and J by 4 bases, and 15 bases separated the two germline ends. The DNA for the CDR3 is TGTGCCAGCAGTGACAGACCCGGCGGAACTTACAATGAGCAGTTCTTC. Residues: CASSDRPGGTYNEQFF.

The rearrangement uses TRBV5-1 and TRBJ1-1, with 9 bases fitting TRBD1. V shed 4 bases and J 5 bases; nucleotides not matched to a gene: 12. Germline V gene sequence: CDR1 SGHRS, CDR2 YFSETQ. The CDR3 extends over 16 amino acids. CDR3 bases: TGCGCCAGCAGCCGAAACCCCAGGACAGGGGAAACTGAAGCTTTCTTT. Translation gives CASSRNPRTGETEAFF.

CDR3 in amino acids: CAWGPGPTRYNEQFF. The CDR3, as DNA: TGTGCCTGGGGACCGGGTCCCACTAGGTACAATGAGCAGTTCTTC. This rearrangement joins TRBV30 to TRBJ2-1; a possible D gene is TRBD2 (5 bases). The germline CDR1 and CDR2 sequences are GTSNPN and SVGIG (reference sequence). The V end was cut by 5 bases, the J end by 4 bases, with 18 bases between. The CDR3 consists of 15 residues. Filled out from reference TRBV30 and TRBJ2-1, the complete variable domain reads SQTIHQWPATLVQPVGSPLSLECTVEGTSNPNLYWYRQAAGRGLQLLFYSVGIGQISSEVPQNLSASRPQDRQFILSSKKLLLSDSGFYLCAWGPGPTRYNEQFFGPGTRLTVL.

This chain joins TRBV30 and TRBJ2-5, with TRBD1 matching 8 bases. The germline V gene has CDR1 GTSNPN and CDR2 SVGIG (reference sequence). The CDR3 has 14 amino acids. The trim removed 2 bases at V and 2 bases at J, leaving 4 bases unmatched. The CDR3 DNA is TGTGCCTGGAGTATAGGGACAGGTCAAGAGACCCAGTACTTC. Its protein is CAWSIGTGQETQYF.

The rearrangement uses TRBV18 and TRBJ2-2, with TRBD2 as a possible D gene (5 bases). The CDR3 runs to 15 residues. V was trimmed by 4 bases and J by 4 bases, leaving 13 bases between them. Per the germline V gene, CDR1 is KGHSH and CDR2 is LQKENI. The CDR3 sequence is CASSLFKLVTGELFF. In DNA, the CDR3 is TGTGCCAGCTCACTATTCAAACTAGTCACCGGGGAGCTGTTTTTT.

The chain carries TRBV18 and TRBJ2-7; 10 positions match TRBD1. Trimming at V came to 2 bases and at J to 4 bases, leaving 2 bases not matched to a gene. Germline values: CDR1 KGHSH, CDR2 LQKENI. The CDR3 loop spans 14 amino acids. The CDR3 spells CASSPRDRGYEQYF. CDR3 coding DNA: TGTGCCAGCTCACCAAGGGACAGGGGTTACGAGCAGTACTTC.

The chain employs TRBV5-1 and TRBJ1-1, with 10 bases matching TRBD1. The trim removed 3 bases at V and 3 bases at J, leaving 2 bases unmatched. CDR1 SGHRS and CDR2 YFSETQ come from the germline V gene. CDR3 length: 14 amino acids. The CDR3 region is CASSSTGGDTEAFF. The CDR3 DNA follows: TGCGCCAGCAGCTCGACAGGGGGCGACACTGAAGCTTTCTTT.

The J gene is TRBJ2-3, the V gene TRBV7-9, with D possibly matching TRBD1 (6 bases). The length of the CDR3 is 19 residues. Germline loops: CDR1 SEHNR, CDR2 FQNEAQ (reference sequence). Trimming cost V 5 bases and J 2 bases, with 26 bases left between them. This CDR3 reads CASSTTGPGESDTTDTQYF. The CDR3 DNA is TGTGCCAGCAGCACCACGGGCCCAGGGGAGAGCGACACCACAGATACGCAGTATTTT.

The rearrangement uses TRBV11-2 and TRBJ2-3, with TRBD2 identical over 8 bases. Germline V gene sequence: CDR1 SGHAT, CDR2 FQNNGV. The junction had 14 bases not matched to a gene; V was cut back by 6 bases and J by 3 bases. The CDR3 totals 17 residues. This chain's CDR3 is CASSPSGRGVGTDTQYF. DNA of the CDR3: TGTGCCAGCAGTCCAAGCGGGAGAGGTGTGGGGACAGATACGCAGTATTTT.

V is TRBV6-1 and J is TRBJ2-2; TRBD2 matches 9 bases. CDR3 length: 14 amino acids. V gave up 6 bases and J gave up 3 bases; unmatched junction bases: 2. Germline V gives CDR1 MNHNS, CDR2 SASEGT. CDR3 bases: TGTGCCAGCAGGGTAGCGGGAGACACCGGGGAGCTGTTTTTT. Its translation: CASRVAGDTGELFF.

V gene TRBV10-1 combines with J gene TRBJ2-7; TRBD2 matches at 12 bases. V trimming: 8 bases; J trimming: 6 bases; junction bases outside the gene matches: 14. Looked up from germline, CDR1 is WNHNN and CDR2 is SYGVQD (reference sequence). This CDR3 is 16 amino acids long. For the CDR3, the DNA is TGCGCCAGCTCCCCCACCGGACTAGCGGGATCGGGCGAGCAGTACTTC. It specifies CASSPTGLAGSGEQYF.

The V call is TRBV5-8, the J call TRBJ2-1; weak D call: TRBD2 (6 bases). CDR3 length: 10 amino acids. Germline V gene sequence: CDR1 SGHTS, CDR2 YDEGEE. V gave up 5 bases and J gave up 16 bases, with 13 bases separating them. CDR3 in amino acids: CASRAGLYFF. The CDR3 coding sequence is TGTGCCAGCAGGGCGGGATTGTATTTCTTC.

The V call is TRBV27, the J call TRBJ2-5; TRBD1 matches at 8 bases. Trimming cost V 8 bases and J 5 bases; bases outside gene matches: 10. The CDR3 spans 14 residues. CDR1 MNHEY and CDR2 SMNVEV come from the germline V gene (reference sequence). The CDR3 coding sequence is TGTGCCAGCGGGGGATGGACAGGGCTTGAGACCCAGTACTTC. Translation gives CASGGWTGLETQYF.

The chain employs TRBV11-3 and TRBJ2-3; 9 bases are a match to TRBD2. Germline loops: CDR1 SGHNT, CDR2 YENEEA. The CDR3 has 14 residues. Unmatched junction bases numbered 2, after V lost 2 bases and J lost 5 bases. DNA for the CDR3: TGTGCCAGCAGCTTAATAGCGGGAGAAGATACGCAGTATTTT. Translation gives CASSLIAGEDTQYF.

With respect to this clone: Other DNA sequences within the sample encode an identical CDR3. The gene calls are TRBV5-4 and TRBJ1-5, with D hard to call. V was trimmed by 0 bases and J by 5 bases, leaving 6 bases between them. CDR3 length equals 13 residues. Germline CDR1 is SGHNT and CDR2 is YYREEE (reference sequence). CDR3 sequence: CASSLGGDQPQHF. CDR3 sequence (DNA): TGTGCCAGCAGCTTGGGCGGCGATCAGCCCCAGCATTTT.

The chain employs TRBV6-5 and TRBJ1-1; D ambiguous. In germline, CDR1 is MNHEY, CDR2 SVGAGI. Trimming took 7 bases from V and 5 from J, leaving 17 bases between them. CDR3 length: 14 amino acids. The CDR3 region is CASTSRRGWTEAFF. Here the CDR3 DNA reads TGTGCCAGCACCTCAAGGCGGGGATGGACTGAAGCTTTCTTT.

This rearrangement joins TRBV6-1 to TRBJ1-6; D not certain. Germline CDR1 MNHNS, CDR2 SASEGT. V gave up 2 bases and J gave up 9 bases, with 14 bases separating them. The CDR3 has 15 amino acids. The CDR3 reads CASSERNLGGSPLHF. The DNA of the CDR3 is TGTGCCAGCAGTGAAAGGAACCTAGGTGGTTCACCCCTCCACTTT.

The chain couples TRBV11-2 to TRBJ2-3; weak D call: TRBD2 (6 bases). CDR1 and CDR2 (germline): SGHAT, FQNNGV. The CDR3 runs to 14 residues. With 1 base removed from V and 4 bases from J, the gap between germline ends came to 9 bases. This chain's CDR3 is CASSLGLAADTQYF. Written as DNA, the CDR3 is TGTGCCAGCAGCTTAGGGTTAGCGGCAGATACGCAGTATTTT.